The entry that follows covers one TCR beta chain sequence. The source of the sample is a study of blood T cell repertoires in COVID-19. Study at large: The study drew acute and convalescent COVID-19 samples from the United States, Italy and Spain. In each case, the material was cDNA or gDNA derived from T cells, B-cell-depleted T cells, or PBMCs.

Trimming stripped 6 bases from V and 9 bases from J, with 21 bases between. Germline CDR1 is SNHLY and CDR2 is FYNNEI. The CDR3 extends over 16 amino acids. As originally analysed: It was from reference gene primer amplification that nucleated cell counts were estimated. Generated by immunoSEQ multiplex PCR, the TCRdb table keeps only in-frame clones and is missing some. V and J calls and clone size are as listed in that table; D and trimming were resolved from the DNA. There are roughly 74,000 clones in the sample; more than 70% occur only once, and around 2.7% lies in the top ten. The J gene is TRBJ1-6, the V gene TRBV2; D perhaps matches TRBD1 (6 bases). Material for sequencing was peripheral blood. The source of this sequence is a man in his 70s with active or convalescent COVID-19. The CDR3 bases are TGTGCCAGCAGCGCTACAGCTGGGACATCAGTTTCACCCCTCCACTTT. Residues: CASSATAGTSVSPLHF.